The rows below give T cell receptor beta chains drawn from one sample of a study of T-cell reconstitution after alpha-beta-depleted transplantation in children. TCRdb analysed the PCR reads with MiXCR anew, one entry per CDR3 protein. The data contain about 610,000 distinct CDR3 sequences, under 12% of them singletons. Specimen: PBMCs from the stem cell graft donor, collected from the stem cell graft. These receptors all stem from a human donor who donated a stem cell graft to a child with acute myeloid leukemia. Both conserved end residues are part of each CDR3. The D gene is left open where the match is weak. Clone size is not always given. Where it is, it says once, few, many or a class for expanded clones.

v_gene: TRBV7-9
abundance: few
j_gene: TRBJ2-3
d_gene: -
CDR3nt: TGTGCCAGCAGCCGTCTTGACCCGGGAACAGATACGCAGTATTTT
CDR3aa: CASSRLDPGTDTQYF

v_gene: TRBV2
abundance: few
j_gene: TRBJ1-4
d_gene: -
CDR3nt: TGTGCCAGCAGTGTTTCGGGTCTTACGCTGTTGAAACTGTTTTTT
CDR3aa: CASSVSGLTLLKLFF

v_gene: TRBV7-2
abundance: many
j_gene: TRBJ2-5
d_gene: TRBD2
CDR3nt: TGTGCCAGCAGCTTGAGCGGGAGAGGAGAGACCCAGTACTTC
CDR3aa: CASSLSGRGETQYF

v_gene: TRBV24-1
abundance: few
j_gene: TRBJ2-5
d_gene: TRBD2
CDR3nt: TGTGCCACCAGTGATTCGAGTAGCGGGAGGGCCCAGGAGACCCAGTACTTC
CDR3aa: CATSDSSSGRAQETQYF

v_gene: TRBV4-2
abundance: -
j_gene: TRBJ1-4
d_gene: -
CDR3nt: TGTGCCACCGGGAGGGGGGCAACTAATGAAAAACTGTTTTTT
CDR3aa: CATGRGATNEKLFF

v_gene: TRBV29-1
abundance: few
j_gene: TRBJ1-2
d_gene: -
CDR3nt: TGCAGCGCCAGCCTATACCAGGGCTACACCTTC
CDR3aa: CSASLYQGYTF

v_gene: TRBV28
abundance: many
j_gene: TRBJ2-1
d_gene: TRBD2
CDR3nt: TGTGCCAGCAGTTTAAATAGCGGGAGTAAAGATGAGCAGTTCTTC
CDR3aa: CASSLNSGSKDEQFF

v_gene: TRBV12-3/TRBV12-4
abundance: few
j_gene: TRBJ2-3
d_gene: TRBD2
CDR3nt: TGTGCCAGCAGTTTAACTAGCGGGCCAGATACGCAGTATTTT
CDR3aa: CASSLTSGPDTQYF

v_gene: TRBV18
abundance: -
j_gene: TRBJ2-7
d_gene: -
CDR3nt: TGTGCCAGCTCACCACCGGCCGGCCACGAGCAGTACTTC
CDR3aa: CASSPPAGHEQYF

v_gene: TRBV7-2
abundance: few
j_gene: TRBJ2-5
d_gene: -
CDR3nt: TGTGCCAGCAGCTTAATGCGGGAAGAGACCCAGTACTTC
CDR3aa: CASSLMREETQYF

v_gene: TRBV20-1
abundance: -
j_gene: TRBJ1-4
d_gene: TRBD1
CDR3nt: TGCAGTGCTCGACAGGGACGGGAAAAACTGTTTTTT
CDR3aa: CSARQGREKLFF

v_gene: TRBV29-1
abundance: many
j_gene: TRBJ2-2
d_gene: TRBD1
CDR3nt: TGCAGCGCCCACAGGGGTTCCAACACCGGGGAGCTGTTTTTT
CDR3aa: CSAHRGSNTGELFF

v_gene: TRBV20-1
abundance: -
j_gene: TRBJ2-1
d_gene: TRBD2
CDR3nt: TGCAGTGCTGGGACTAGCGGGAGAACGCATGAGCAGTTCTTC
CDR3aa: CSAGTSGRTHEQFF

v_gene: TRBV9
abundance: -
j_gene: TRBJ1-1
d_gene: TRBD1
CDR3nt: TGTGCCAGCAGCGGATACAGGGGCAAAACTGAAGCTTTCTTT
CDR3aa: CASSGYRGKTEAFF

v_gene: TRBV5-1
abundance: few
j_gene: TRBJ2-5
d_gene: TRBD2
CDR3nt: TGCGCCAGCAGGCGGACTAGCGGGAGCAGGGAAGAGACCCAGTACTTC
CDR3aa: CASRRTSGSREETQYF

v_gene: TRBV27
abundance: many
j_gene: TRBJ2-6
d_gene: -
CDR3nt: TGTGCCAGCAGTACCCCAAGCTCTGGGGCCAACGTCCTGACTTTC
CDR3aa: CASSTPSSGANVLTF

v_gene: TRBV12-3/TRBV12-4
abundance: few
j_gene: TRBJ2-1
d_gene: TRBD1
CDR3nt: TGTGCCAGCGTACCGGGACAGATCTCCTACAATGAGCAGTTCTTC
CDR3aa: CASVPGQISYNEQFF

v_gene: TRBV7-8
abundance: many
j_gene: TRBJ2-7
d_gene: -
CDR3nt: TGTGCCAGCAGCTTATTGCGTGGGCCTAGCTACGAGCAGTACTTC
CDR3aa: CASSLLRGPSYEQYF

v_gene: TRBV20-1
abundance: many
j_gene: TRBJ1-1
d_gene: -
CDR3nt: TGCAGTGCCACACTACAGGGTGGGGCTTTCTTT
CDR3aa: CSATLQGGAFF

v_gene: TRBV18
abundance: -
j_gene: TRBJ2-7
d_gene: TRBD1
CDR3nt: TGTGCCAGCCAACAGGGGCGGAACTTGGGGGAGCAGTACTTC
CDR3aa: CASQQGRNLGEQYF

v_gene: TRBV15
abundance: -
j_gene: TRBJ2-7
d_gene: -
CDR3nt: TGTGCCACCAGCAGCCCCCGGTTTGGGAGCTCCTACGAGCAGTACTTC
CDR3aa: CATSSPRFGSSYEQYF

v_gene: TRBV6-1
abundance: -
j_gene: TRBJ2-7
d_gene: -
CDR3nt: TGTGCCAGCAGTGAAGGCCCCCCGGACATTGTCTATCCCTACGAGCAGTACTTC
CDR3aa: CASSEGPPDIVYPYEQYF

v_gene: TRBV9
abundance: few
j_gene: TRBJ1-1
d_gene: -
CDR3nt: TGTGCCAGCAGTGTTACTTTAGGGGACACTGAAGCTTTCTTT
CDR3aa: CASSVTLGDTEAFF

v_gene: TRBV24-1
abundance: many
j_gene: TRBJ2-3
d_gene: -
CDR3nt: TGTGCCACCAGTGATTTTAAGGGCACAGATACGCAGTATTTT
CDR3aa: CATSDFKGTDTQYF

v_gene: TRBV28
abundance: few
j_gene: TRBJ2-7
d_gene: -
CDR3nt: TGTGCCAGCAGTTTATTTTCGATGGCCGCGGGGCTCCCCTACGAGCAGTACTTC
CDR3aa: CASSLFSMAAGLPYEQYF

v_gene: TRBV29-1
abundance: many
j_gene: TRBJ2-5
d_gene: -
CDR3nt: TGCAGCGTTATAAGTAGCAACAAAGAGACCCAGTACTTC
CDR3aa: CSVISSNKETQYF

v_gene: TRBV28
abundance: -
j_gene: TRBJ2-7
d_gene: -
CDR3nt: TGTGCCATCGACCGTCCCCCTCGCTGGGTAAGCTCCTACGAGCAGTACTTC
CDR3aa: CAIDRPPRWVSSYEQYF